A single T cell receptor (beta chain) is shown here with its context. Its antigen is currently unknown. These data originate in a study of T cell repertoires in aging, cancer and after chemotherapy. About the study: Paired samples before and after chemotherapy came from glioblastoma patients receiving temozolomide-based therapy.

The V end lost 7 bases, the J end lost 15 bases, and 28 bases lay between the germline ends. Germline-derived CDR1 and CDR2 are MNHGY and SAAAGT. This CDR3 spans 15 amino acids. Peripheral blood genomic DNA, not sorted cells or RNA, was the template. Overall study findings and caveats: Age-matched healthy donors had significantly more diverse, less clonal blood TCR repertoires than untreated cancer patients. In cancer patients, declining TCR diversity with age involved lost richness and lost evenness.

TRB rearrangements spanning V, D and J were amplified using mixed TRB-A/B primers. MiXCR was run by TCRdb on the multiplex PCR reads, yielding one entry per CDR3 protein. This table has approximately 1,200 distinct CDR3 sequences, approximately 25% appearing once. This sequence joins TRBV6-8 and TRBJ1-3; weak D call: TRBD1 (5 bases). This TCR came from a human donor with a solid tumor. The sample was blood. The CDR3 DNA is TGTGCCAGCATCTTACTGGGGGTGTCTCTGGAAACACCATATTTT. Protein product: CASILLGVSLETPYF.